This paragraph reports one T cell receptor (beta chain). Its specificity is not known. The PCR had 60 Vbeta and 13 Jbeta primers. The assay was immunoSEQ multiplex PCR, and TCRdb's table has in-frame clones only and misses some. Counted here are 58,000 or so clones, over 60% occurring once; the ten biggest clones make up around 25%. This entry belongs to a study of cytomegalovirus exposure and HLA in healthy donors. Study findings and constraints: Available immune exposure information covered CMV serostatus only.

The sequence derives from a man in his fifties in good health and CMV-seropositive. The source material was PBMCs.

The CDR3 nucleotides read TGTGCCAGCAGCAACGGGGGGGTCCAAACAGATACGCAGTATTTT. This codes for CASSNGGVQTDTQYF. The chain combines TRBV5-4 with TRBJ2-3, with 8 nucleotides matching TRBD2. The CDR3 is 15 amino acids. With V trimmed by 4 bases and J by 3 bases, 7 bases remained unmatched. The germline V gene encodes CDR1 SGHNT and CDR2 YYREEE (reference sequence). The whole variable domain, filled in from reference TRBV5-4 and TRBJ2-3, reads ETGVTQSPTHLIKTRGQQVTLRCSSQSGHNTVSWYQQALGQGPQFIFQYYREEENGRGNFPPRFSGLQFPNYSSELNVNALELDDSALYLCASSNGGVQTDTQYFGPGTRLTVL.